This T cell receptor beta chain is drawn from a study of blood T cell repertoires in COVID-19 (dated by TCRdb to 2020 to 2022). Looking at the study overall: Collaborator samples came from the United States, Italy and Spain and covered acute and convalescent phases of COVID-19. The material from the prospective study consisted of cDNA or gDNA derived from T cells, B-cell-depleted T cells, or PBMCs. Deeply sampled blood TCRbeta repertoires from subjects exposed to, actively infected with, or recovered from COVID-19 were included in the dataset. The repertoires were released in a freely available public database meant as a resource for research on the immune response to SARS-CoV-2. The samples were drawn from the first 160 participants of the ongoing ImmuneRACE study and from 950 to 1,500 subjects provided by 6 global collaborators. The sample metadata nearly always contained a de-identified subject ID, COVID-19 status, age in years and sex. Where available, HLA class I and class II types were obtained from metadata supplied by the sample provider rather than from assay-based typing. What the research found in general, with its limitations: The amount of clinical and demographic metadata varied by source and participant and was provided uncurated.

TCRbeta CDR3 regions were amplified from genomic DNA by means of the immunoSEQ Assay, a bias-controlled multiplex PCR. In the original analysis: Within the assay, amplification of reference gene primers was used to estimate how many nucleated cells each sample contained. To quantify the absolute abundance of each unique TCRbeta CDR3 rearrangement, sequence reads were collapsed and filtered. For each sample, productive Simpson clonality was calculated by taking the square root of Simpson's diversity index across productive rearrangements. Entries here come from immuneACCESS through TCRdb and include only in-frame sequences with V and J called. Some clones fail to appear in such tables; in the studies checked, an unresolved V gene covers under half of the shortfall, and the cause of the remainder is unknown. V and J calls and clone size are as listed in that table; D and trimming were resolved from the DNA. The sample yields approximately 390,000 clones; roughly 86% were counted once. Jointly, the top ten make up 2% to 2.5% of the sample.

The junction shows trimming of 5 bases on V and 5 bases on J, plus 18 bases between the germline ends. The CDR3 measures 15 amino acids from cysteine to phenylalanine. The sequence is cut down to CDR3 DNA, 45 bases in frame from base 1. The CDR1 and CDR2 encoded by the germline V gene (reference sequence) are MNHEY and SMNVEV. One collaborating source in Seattle enrolled patients during active infection and followed them longitudinally through the course of disease. The collaborating institutions used their own protocols to collect whole blood in K2EDTA tubes. For TCRbeta analysis, collaborators shipped samples in one of three forms: frozen whole blood, isolated PBMCs, or DNA extracted from either of those sample types. As concerns this clone: Its specific antigen is unknown. Per-nucleotide qualities are absent, and no much larger clonotype sits a single base away.

The sequencing sample was made of peripheral blood. The V gene is TRBV27 and the J gene is TRBJ1-2, with TRBD1 as a weak D call on 6 bases. This TCR derives from a woman aged 60 to 75 with COVID-19, enrolled during active disease. Read as DNA, the sequence is TGTGCCAGCAGTCCCAACCTTGCAGGGGTGTATGGCTACACCTTC. Its product reads: CASSPNLAGVYGYTF.